This note documents a single TCR beta chain sequence. Germline trimming cut 3 bases from V and 3 bases from J; bases unmatched to any gene: 9. The CDR3 extends over 17 amino acids. CDR1 and CDR2 from the germline V gene are MGHDK and SYGVNS. TCRdb re-called the RT-PCR reads through MiXCR, storing one row per CDR3 protein. This table holds about 960,000 distinct CDR3 sequences, approximately 19% found once. This entry belongs to a study of patients and donors after allogeneic stem cell transplantation. This chain joins TRBV25-1 and TRBJ1-3, with 9 positions matching TRBD1. This clonotype was obtained from a human donor who was either an allogeneic HSCT recipient or a stem cell or donor lymphocyte infusion donor (not recorded which). It is not recorded whose cells these are; they may come from a transplant donor. Sequencing was done on a sample of blood, either unsorted or a sorted T cell fraction (not recorded which). CDR3 DNA: TGTGCCAGCAGTGACCACATCAGGACAGGGGTTGGAAACACCATATATTTT. Amino acids: CASSDHIRTGVGNTIYF.